Presented here are 12 T cell receptor beta chains from one specimen sequenced in a study of blood T cell repertoires in COVID-19. The method was immunoSEQ multiplex PCR; TCRdb's version includes in-frame clones alone and lacks a portion of them. The repertoire holds fewer than 200,000 clones, with approximately 87% as singletons. The sequencing input was peripheral blood. Receptors were obtained from a woman younger than 35 who had recovered from COVID-19.

The rearrangement joins TRBV29-1 to TRBJ2-2; 9 positions agree with TRBD2. J was trimmed by 5 bases and V by 4 bases; bases with no gene match: 8. Germline lookup yields CDR1 SQVTM and CDR2 ANQGSEA. This CDR3 has 15 amino acids. The CDR3 DNA follows: TGCAGCGTTGGCCTCCTGACTAGCGGAACCGGGGAGCTGTTTTTT. As protein: CSVGLLTSGTGELFF.

This clone was picked up one time. The chain joins TRBV30 to TRBJ2-5; 8 nucleotides line up with TRBD1. The trim removed 5 bases at V and 6 bases at J, leaving 14 bases unmatched. Germline loops: CDR1 GTSNPN, CDR2 SVGIG (reference sequence). The length of the CDR3 is 15 residues. The CDR3: CAWDSGNRGAKTQYF. The CDR3 coding sequence is TGTGCCTGGGATTCGGGGAACAGGGGGGCTAAGACCCAGTACTTC.

This rearrangement joins TRBV18 to TRBJ1-2; unclear D gene. This CDR3 is 14 amino acids long. Trimming shortened V by 0 bases and J by 2 bases, and 7 bases separated the two germline ends. Germline CDR1 KGHSH, CDR2 LQKENI. This chain's CDR3 is CASSPPKENYGYTF. In DNA form, the CDR3 reads TGTGCCAGCTCACCACCGAAAGAGAACTATGGCTACACCTTC.

The chain joins TRBV3-1 (or the pseudogene TRBV3-2) to TRBJ2-7; weak D call: TRBD1 (6 bases). This CDR3 contains 13 residues. The germline V gene encodes CDR1 LGHDT and CDR2 YNNKEL (reference sequence). V lost 5 bases to trimming and J lost 12 bases, with 20 bases between them. CDR3 protein: CASSNSDSSPLYF. CDR3 nucleotides: TGTGCCAGCAGCAACTCGGACAGCTCACCTTTGTACTTC.

This clone was seen just once. The rearrangement joins TRBV7-2 to TRBJ2-7; a weak D match, TRBD1 (6 bases). V was shortened by 3 bases and J by 6 bases, with 6 bases between the two germline ends. The CDR3 contains 11 residues. Germline V gene sequence: CDR1 SGHTA, CDR2 FQGNSA. The DNA of the CDR3 is TGTGCCAGCAGCTTGGGGGCCGAGCAGTACGTC. This gives the protein CASSLGAEQYV.

The J gene is TRBJ1-4, the V gene TRBV11-2; 8 nucleotides line up with TRBD1. The CDR3 runs 16 residues. Germline CDR1 and CDR2: SGHAT and FQNNGV. V lost 5 bases and J lost 7; bases outside the gene matches: 12. The CDR3 coding sequence is TGTGCCAGCAGCACCCGACAGGGGCGTGGTGGTGAAAAACTGTTTTTT. Its translation is CASSTRQGRGGEKLFF.

Worth noting for this clone: At one end the junction does not follow the germline gene, possibly because of a read error. The rearrangement uses TRBV14 and TRBJ1-1; 10 positions match TRBD1. Germline V gene sequence: CDR1 SGHDN, CDR2 FVKESK. This CDR3 is built from 14 residues. CDR3 nucleotides: TGTGCCAGCAGCGAAGACAGGGGGCGCACTGAAGCTTTCTTT. It translates to CASSEDRGRTEAFF.

The chain joins TRBV19 to TRBJ1-1; TRBD1 agrees at 8 bases. V shed 3 bases, J shed 1 base, and the junction held 4 bases outside the gene matches. The CDR3 covers 15 residues. Germline-derived CDR1 and CDR2 are LNHDA and SQIVND (reference sequence). The CDR3, as DNA: TGTGCCAGTAGTATCAGGACAGGGAGGAACACTGAAGCTTTCTTT. Translating it yields CASSIRTGRNTEAFF.

The chain joins TRBV15 to TRBJ1-5; tentatively, D is TRBD1 (5 bases). The germline CDR1 and CDR2 sequences are LNHNV and YYDKDF (reference sequence). This CDR3 is built from 15 residues. Trimming cost V 0 bases and J 7 bases, with 13 bases left between them. Written as DNA, the CDR3 is TGTGCCACCAGCAGAGATGCAGGGTTGCTCCAGCCCCAGCATTTT. Translated: CATSRDAGLLQPQHF.

The chain joins TRBV10-3 to TRBJ1-6; D not resolved. The CDR3 length is 12 residues. Germline lookup yields CDR1 ENHRY and CDR2 SYGVKD. V shed 10 bases and J shed 7 bases, with 11 bases lying between them. The CDR3 spells CASAGLNSPLHF. The CDR3 DNA reads as TGTGCCAGTGCCGGACTGAATTCACCCCTCCACTTT.

The chain employs TRBV5-6 and TRBJ2-4; D not resolved. Trimming cost V 3 bases and J 0 bases, with 4 bases left between them. The CDR3 is made up of 13 amino acids. CDR1 SGHDT and CDR2 YYEEEE come from the germline V gene. The CDR3 loop reads CASSSLAKNIQYF. In DNA, the CDR3 is TGTGCCAGCAGCTCCCTAGCCAAAAACATTCAGTACTTC.

The chain joins TRBV5-1 to TRBJ2-3; D unresolved. V lost 0 bases to trimming and J lost 5 bases, with 7 bases between them. The CDR3 is 13 amino acids. The germline V gene encodes CDR1 SGHRS and CDR2 YFSETQ. The CDR3 bases are TGCGCCAGCAGCTTGGCGTCTCGAGATACGCAGTATTTT. Encoded protein: CASSLASRDTQYF.